This T cell receptor (beta chain) is from a study of technical replicates of blood from a handful of donors. V lost 6 bases to trimming and J lost 2 bases; unmatched junction nucleotides: 5. Germline values: CDR1 LNHNV, CDR2 YYDKDF (reference sequence). CDR3 length: 14 residues. Method: immunoSEQ multiplex PCR; TCRdb's copy keeps in-frame clones and lacks some. Among tens of thousands of clones, 80% to 90% were seen once, and the ten largest hold about 5%. The source material was PBMCs. The receptor was derived from a human donor in good health. Some clones in this sample may be carry-over from other donors' samples. The chain employs TRBV15 and TRBJ2-3, with 7 bases identical to TRBD2. CDR3 DNA sequence: TGTGCCACCAGGGGGGGAGGGGACACAGATACGCAGTATTTT. Encoded protein: CATRGGGDTDTQYF.